A single sample is the source of the 25 T cell receptor beta chains below, sequenced in a study of blood T cell repertoires in COVID-19. Clones were sequenced by immunoSEQ multiplex PCR, and TCRdb holds only the in-frame ones, with some missing. The sample includes nearly 40,000 clones, roughly 88% seen only once; the top ten take approximately 10%. What was sequenced was peripheral blood. These receptors were obtained from a woman between 65 and 79 years old with acute or convalescent COVID-19.

This clone was observed a few times. V is TRBV10-1 and J is TRBJ1-1; no clear D. Germline values: CDR1 WNHNN, CDR2 SYGVQD (reference sequence). The CDR3 has 13 amino acids. Trimming shortened V by 0 bases and J by 11 bases, and 13 bases separated the two germline ends. The CDR3 sequence is CASSESGFGWAFF. CDR3 DNA: TGCGCCAGCAGTGAGTCCGGGTTCGGTTGGGCTTTCTTT.

This chain links TRBV5-8 with TRBJ2-3; D perhaps matches TRBD1 (5 bases). Germline CDR1 is SGHTS and CDR2 is YDEGEE. The length of the CDR3 is 14 residues. V lost 2 bases and J 2 bases, leaving 9 bases between the germline ends. CDR3: CASSLGVPTDTQYF. The CDR3 DNA reads as TGTGCCAGCAGCTTAGGGGTTCCCACAGATACGCAGTATTTT.

The J gene is TRBJ1-3, the V gene TRBV10-2; 7 nucleotides agree with TRBD1. CDR1 and CDR2 (germline): WSHSY, SAAADI. This CDR3 region has 15 residues. With 0 bases clipped from V and 8 bases from J, the junction kept 7 bases outside the gene matches. The CDR3 bases are TGCGCCAGCAGTGAGTCGCCGACAGGGAGCGACACCATATATTTT. Protein product: CASSESPTGSDTIYF.

The DNA of the CDR3 is TGTGCCAGCAGCTTAGAACACAGGGACTCACCCCTCCACTTT. This translates into CASSLEHRDSPLHF. The chain recombines TRBV11-2 with TRBJ1-6, with a tentative D call TRBD1 (6 bases). The V gene lost 0 bases and the J gene lost 10 bases, with 10 bases spanning the gap. The V gene's germline CDR1 is SGHAT and CDR2 FQNNGV. The CDR3 covers 14 residues.

The gene calls are TRBV5-1 and TRBJ2-3, with 10 bases aligning to TRBD2. Germline V gives CDR1 SGHRS, CDR2 YFSETQ. After removal of 8 bases from V and 0 bases from J, the junction contained 9 bases not matched to a gene. This CDR3 contains 16 residues. The CDR3 DNA is TGCGCCAGTACTACAGCGGGAGGGCCTAGCACAGATACGCAGTATTTT. Amino acids: CASTTAGGPSTDTQYF.

The rearrangement uses TRBV19 and TRBJ2-1; TRBD2 agrees at 14 bases. Germline V CDR1 and CDR2: LNHDA, SQIVND (reference sequence). This CDR3 is built from 13 residues. J gave up 9 bases and V 5 bases, and 0 bases lay outside the gene matches. This CDR3 reads CASSGTSGSEQFF. Written as DNA, the CDR3 is TGTGCCAGTAGTGGGACTAGCGGGAGTGAGCAGTTCTTC.

This chain joins TRBV6-2 or TRBV6-3 and TRBJ1-1, with TRBD1 matching 9 bases. The J segment lost 0 bases and the V segment lost 0 bases, leaving 8 bases of the junction unmatched. The CDR3 loop spans 18 amino acids. The germline V gene encodes CDR1 MNHEY and CDR2 SVGEGT. CDR3 residues: CASSYSPGQGVMNTEAFF. In nucleotides, the CDR3 is TGTGCCAGCAGTTACTCCCCGGGACAGGGCGTCATGAACACTGAAGCTTTCTTT.

This clone was seen only a few times. The V gene is TRBV30, the J gene TRBJ1-1, with no clear D. Germline CDR1 GTSNPN, CDR2 SVGIG (reference sequence). Trimming cost V 1 base and J 1 base, with 10 bases left between them. The CDR3 covers 14 residues. The CDR3 region is CAWSGLGGNTEAFF. CDR3 bases: TGTGCCTGGAGTGGACTCGGAGGGAACACTGAAGCTTTCTTT.

V and J are TRBV9 and TRBJ2-5; 11 positions agree with TRBD2. Germline V lookup: CDR1 SGDLS, CDR2 YYNGEE. V shed 7 bases and J 5 bases; nucleotides not matched to a gene: 10. The CDR3 consists of 15 residues. This CDR3 reads CASSLPLAGVETQYF. The CDR3 DNA sequence: TGTGCCAGCTCCCTCCCACTAGCGGGAGTGGAGACCCAGTACTTC.

This clone has a single count. This chain joins TRBV6-2 or TRBV6-3 and TRBJ2-7, with D perhaps TRBD2 (5 bases). V lost 3 bases and J 3 bases, leaving 9 bases between the germline ends. The V gene's germline CDR1 is MNHEY and CDR2 SVGEGT. The CDR3 loop spans 13 amino acids. The CDR3 loop is CASSYTGFYEQYV. DNA of the CDR3: TGTGCCAGCAGTTATACGGGGTTCTACGAGCAGTACGTC.

This chain uses TRBV6-5 with TRBJ1-1, with D unresolved. CDR1 is MNHEY, CDR2 SVGAGI, per germline. The CDR3 is 16 amino acids. Trimming removed 0 bases at V and 0 bases at J, with 11 bases between. The CDR3 here is CASSYSGDPMNTEAFF. DNA of the CDR3: TGTGCCAGCAGTTACTCGGGAGATCCAATGAACACTGAAGCTTTCTTT.

The chain couples TRBV7-2 to TRBJ2-7; 8 bases are a match to TRBD2. Germline CDR1 and CDR2: SGHTA and FQGNSA. CDR3 size: 15 residues. Trimming at V came to 2 bases and at J to 0 bases, leaving 3 bases not matched to a gene. CDR3: CASSLTSGSSYEQYV. CDR3 nucleotide sequence: TGTGCCAGCAGCTTAACTAGCGGCAGCTCCTACGAGCAGTACGTC.

This chain links TRBV10-3 with TRBJ1-1; D is possibly TRBD1 (6 bases). Per the germline V gene, CDR1 is ENHRY and CDR2 is SYGVKD. V lost 6 bases and J 5 bases, leaving 13 bases between the germline ends. This CDR3 contains 13 residues. CDR3 protein: CAIRRSGETEAFF. The CDR3 coding sequence is TGTGCCATCAGAAGATCAGGGGAAACTGAAGCTTTCTTT.

The CDR3 protein is CASSKTSGSGNEQFF. CDR3 DNA sequence: TGTGCCAGCAGCAAGACTAGCGGGAGTGGCAATGAGCAGTTCTTC. This chain joins TRBV7-3 and TRBJ2-1, with 12 bases fitting TRBD2. The CDR3 is 15 residues long. V trimming: 5 bases; J trimming: 6 bases; junction bases outside the gene matches: 5. Germline CDR1 and CDR2: SGHTA and FQGTGA.

V usage is TRBV7-6 and J usage is TRBJ1-4; D perhaps matches TRBD1 (6 bases). This CDR3 has 16 residues. Trimming removed 1 base from V and 8 bases from J, with 17 bases in between. The germline V gene has CDR1 SGHVS and CDR2 FNYEAQ. Written as DNA, the CDR3 is TGTGCCAGCAGCTTAGGGTCTGGGGGCAGATGGGAAAAACTGTTTTTT. This codes for CASSLGSGGRWEKLFF.

V and J are TRBV6-2 or TRBV6-3 and TRBJ2-1; D remains ambiguous. The CDR3 is 11 amino acids. Trimming left V 2 bases short and J 6 bases short, with 2 bases between. CDR1 and CDR2 (germline): MNHEY, SVGEGT. In DNA form, the CDR3 reads TGTGCCAGCAGTTACCGCAATGAGCAGTTCTTC. As protein: CASSYRNEQFF.

A word on this clone: As the CDR3 is not closed by the conserved phenylalanine or tryptophan, this likely results from a read error. The DNA is omitted, as the CDR3 cannot be located on it reliably, and the CDR3 follows TCRdb's listing. V gene TRBV10-1 combines with J gene TRBJ1-2; the table's D call, TRBD1, was not checked against the DNA. The CDR3 is made up of 8 amino acids, end residues included. Germline CDR1 is WNHNN and CDR2 is SYGVQD (reference sequence). The CDR3 is CASIPDRP.

V usage is TRBV12-5 and J usage is TRBJ1-1; D remains ambiguous. Germline V gene sequence: CDR1 LGHNT, CDR2 FRNRAP. This CDR3 region has 14 residues. Here the CDR3 reads CDREWRTGNTEAFF. The CDR3 coding sequence is TGTGATCGAGAATGGCGAACGGGGAACACTGAAGCTTTCTTT.

This chain joins TRBV5-6 and TRBJ2-2; 7 bases line up with TRBD2. Germline CDR1 reads SGHDT; CDR2 reads YYEEEE. CDR3 size: 14 residues. Trimming at V came to 7 bases and at J to 4 bases, leaving 7 bases not matched to a gene. The CDR3 spells CASSTSFVTGELFF. In DNA form, the CDR3 reads TGTGCCAGCTCGACTAGCTTCGTCACCGGGGAGCTGTTTTTT.

The chain combines TRBV18 with TRBJ2-7; 10 bases align to TRBD1. J lost 4 bases, V lost 5 bases, and 8 bases had no gene match. The germline gives CDR1 KGHSH, CDR2 LQKENI. The CDR3 has 15 amino acids. The DNA for the CDR3 is TGTGCCAGCTCATCGCCCGGGACAGGGGTTTACGAGCAGTACGTC. The encoded protein is CASSSPGTGVYEQYV.

This chain connects TRBV5-1 to TRBJ2-1; tentatively, D is TRBD2 (6 bases). Germline V CDR1 and CDR2: SGHRS, YFSETQ. The ends were cut back, 3 bases at V and 14 bases at J, with 12 bases in the middle. The CDR3 has 11 residues. This CDR3 reads CASSYAWGEFF. The CDR3, as DNA: TGCGCCAGCAGCTATGCATGGGGGGAGTTCTTC.

The chain has TRBV9 and TRBJ2-6; 7 bases are shared with TRBD1. CDR1 is SGDLS and CDR2 is YYNGEE in the germline V gene. Unmatched junction bases numbered 5, after V lost 3 bases and J lost 2 bases. This CDR3 region has 16 residues. This CDR3 is CASSDEGAPGANVLTF. CDR3 nucleotide sequence: TGTGCCAGCAGCGACGAGGGGGCTCCTGGGGCCAACGTCCTGACTTTC.

This chain links TRBV7-2 with TRBJ1-5, with a tentative D call TRBD1 (5 bases). Germline lookup yields CDR1 SGHTA and CDR2 FQGNSA. Trimming cost V 5 bases and J 7 bases, with 18 bases left between them. The CDR3 is 15 amino acids. The CDR3 sequence is CASSQDPRAGQPQHF. The DNA of the CDR3 is TGTGCCAGCAGCCAAGACCCCAGGGCTGGGCAGCCCCAGCATTTT. The variable domain in full, with the rest retrieved from reference TRBV7-2 and TRBJ1-5, is GAGVSQSPSNKVTEKGKDVELRCDPISGHTALYWYRQSLGQGLEFLIYFQGNSAPDKSGLPSDRFSAERTGGSVSTLTIQRTQQEDSAVYLCASSQDPRAGQPQHFGDGTRLSIL.

The chain is built from TRBV29-1 and TRBJ2-3; tentatively, D is TRBD2 (5 bases). This CDR3 spans 13 amino acids. Trimming cost V 6 bases and J 2 bases, with 12 bases left between them. CDR1 and CDR2 from the germline V gene are SQVTM and ANQGSEA. The CDR3 nucleotides are TGCAGCGTCCCCGGGGTTTACACAGATACGCAGTATTTT. Protein product: CSVPGVYTDTQYF.

This clone was recorded once. The V and J genes are TRBV7-9 and TRBJ2-5; 11 bases align to TRBD1. The germline V gene has CDR1 SEHNR and CDR2 FQNEAQ (reference sequence). The CDR3 spans 16 residues. V was clipped by 1 base and J by 0 bases; unmatched bases: 1. Here the CDR3 reads CASSLGTGGNQETQYF. The CDR3 coding sequence is TGTGCCAGCAGCTTAGGGACAGGGGGCAACCAAGAGACCCAGTACTTC.